Each of the 5 T cell receptor beta chains below was sequenced from the same sample in a study of PD-1 blockade in mismatch repair-deficient tumors (dated by TCRdb to the late 2010s). Libraries were prepared through the immunoSEQ multiplex PCR assay. TCRdb holds this immuneACCESS table with in-frame rearrangements only. Some clones are missing; in checked studies, unresolved V genes explain under half, and the rest has no known cause. In all, the sample holds about 14,000 clones, and about nine tenths of those were seen once. The ten largest clones add up to about 10% of the sample. The time point tag for this specimen amounts to: identical roughly eleven-day culture without peptide (control). The antigens these receptors bind are not known. The specimen comprised cells cultured in vitro, sampled from a patient treated with pembrolizumab. The receptors shown here come from an adult with mismatch repair-deficient cancer.

The sample holds a few counts of this clone. The rearrangement uses TRBV6-5 and TRBJ2-1; D remains unclear. Trimming shortened V by 0 bases and J by 6 bases, and 6 bases separated the two germline ends. The CDR3 has 13 amino acids. The germline V gene has CDR1 MNHEY and CDR2 SVGAGI. DNA for the CDR3: TGTGCCAGCAGTTACTCGGTATCCAATGAGCAGTTCTTC. Translating gives CASSYSVSNEQFF.

Here the CDR3 DNA reads TGTGCCAGTAGTATCGGGGGTGGACAGGTAGCTAACTATGGCTACACCTTC. Translating it yields CASSIGGGQVANYGYTF. This sequence joins TRBV19 and TRBJ1-2, with TRBD1 matching 7 bases. V gave up 3 bases and J gave up 0 bases; unmatched junction bases: 10. The CDR3 is made up of 17 amino acids. Germline CDR1 reads LNHDA; CDR2 reads SQIVND (reference sequence). The whole variable domain, remainder taken from reference TRBV19 and TRBJ1-2, is DGGITQSPKYLFRKEGQNVTLSCEQNLNHDAMYWYRQDPGQGLRLIYYSQIVNDFQKGDIAEGYSVSREKKESFPLTVTSAQKNPTAFYLCASSIGGGQVANYGYTFGSGTRLTVV.

The chain recombines TRBV7-9 with TRBJ2-7, with TRBD1 identical over 7 bases. CDR1 and CDR2 from the germline V gene are SEHNR and FQNEAQ (reference sequence). J was trimmed by 6 bases and V by 3 bases; bases with no gene match: 11. This CDR3 comprises 15 residues. The CDR3 region is CASSFTGVSTAEQYF. The CDR3 DNA follows: TGTGCCAGCAGCTTTACAGGGGTTAGTACCGCCGAGCAGTACTTC. The variable domain in full, completed from reference TRBV7-9 and TRBJ2-7, reads DTGVSQNPRHKITKRGQNVTFRCDPISEHNRLYWYRQTLGQGPEFLTYFQNEAQLEKSRLLSDRFSAERPKGSFSTLEIQRTEQGDSAMYLCASSFTGVSTAEQYFGPGTRLTVT.

The V and J genes are TRBV2 and TRBJ2-7, with unresolved D. The V gene's germline CDR1 is SNHLY and CDR2 FYNNEI. The CDR3 spans 16 residues. Trimming took 7 bases from V and 1 from J, leaving 20 bases between them. The CDR3 region has the DNA TGTGCCAGCACCGACCCTCCTGGGCTCGGTTCCTACGAGCAGTACTTC. Its protein product is CASTDPPGLGSYEQYF.

The chain recombines TRBV19 with TRBJ1-2, with 9 positions matching TRBD1. CDR3 length: 15 residues. V was pared by 2 bases and J by 6 bases, with 7 bases of the junction left unmatched. Germline CDR1 LNHDA, CDR2 SQIVND (reference sequence). The CDR3 DNA sequence: TGTGCCAGTAGTATACCGAACAGGGGGCCGAATGGCTACACCTTC. Protein: CASSIPNRGPNGYTF.